The 15 T cell receptor beta chains listed next were all sequenced from one sample in a study of TIL therapy for anti-PD-1-resistant metastatic lung cancer. Noted time point: pre-treatment sample, taken before nivolumab and TIL therapy. The immunoSEQ assay was v3. TCRdb's copy holds only in-frame clones and misses some; the assay was immunoSEQ multiplex PCR. The sample holds 35,000 to 55,000 clones; 79% are singletons and the top ten take about 15%. This specimen consisted of blood, obtained at baseline. Source of these receptors: a man in his 70s with non-small cell lung cancer.

CDR3 sequence (DNA): TGTGCCAGCAGTTTAGATGCGGGCACGGCAGATGAAAAACTGTTTTTT. Translated: CASSLDAGTADEKLFF. The chain is built from TRBV27 and TRBJ1-4; D not resolved. Between the trimmed V and J ends, which lost 2 bases and 6 bases, there was a span of 16 bases. Germline V lookup: CDR1 MNHEY, CDR2 SMNVEV (reference sequence). The CDR3 has 16 residues.

The chain recombines TRBV25-1 with TRBJ2-3; tentatively, D is TRBD2 (6 bases). In germline, CDR1 is MGHDK, CDR2 SYGVNS. V was cut by 5 bases and J by 8 bases, with 20 bases left in between. The CDR3 runs to 15 residues. CDR3 in amino acids: CASSRLALQEGTQYF. The CDR3 DNA is TGTGCCAGCAGTAGGCTAGCGCTCCAGGAGGGTACGCAGTATTTT.

The chain links TRBV7-9 to TRBJ2-2; tentatively, D is TRBD1 or TRBD2 (5 bases each). CDR1 SEHNR and CDR2 FQNEAQ come from the germline V gene (reference sequence). The CDR3 runs to 15 residues. With 5 bases removed from V and 2 bases from J, the gap between germline ends came to 12 bases. Here the CDR3 reads CASSLGTLNTGELFF. The CDR3 nucleotides read TGTGCCAGCAGCCTAGGGACGCTAAACACCGGGGAGCTGTTTTTT.

The chain is built from TRBV6-5 and TRBJ1-2, with D perhaps TRBD1 (6 bases). Germline CDR1 and CDR2: MNHEY and SVGAGI. Trimming shortened V by 11 bases and J by 3 bases, and 16 bases separated the two germline ends. The CDR3 has 13 residues. The CDR3 DNA follows: TGTGCCGCACTCCGGGGGGCCTACTATGGCTACACCTTC. Translation: CAALRGAYYGYTF.

The chain recombines TRBV13 with TRBJ1-2; possibly TRBD1 for D (5 bases). This CDR3 has 16 residues. In germline, CDR1 is PRHDT, CDR2 FYEKMQ (reference sequence). The V gene lost 5 bases and the J gene lost 2 bases, with 18 bases spanning the gap. As DNA, the CDR3 is TGTGCCAGCAGCCCCCCCCGGAGGAGGGGCAACTATGGCTACACCTTC. As protein: CASSPPRRRGNYGYTF. The complete variable domain, with remaining parts taken from reference TRBV13 and TRBJ1-2, reads AAGVIQSPRHLIKEKRETATLKCYPIPRHDTVYWYQQGPGQDPQFLISFYEKMQSDKGSIPDRFSAQQFSDYHSELNMSSLELGDSALYFCASSPPRRRGNYGYTFGSGTRLTVV.

This sequence joins TRBV6-1 and TRBJ1-5; perhaps TRBD1 as D (5 bases). The CDR3 covers 14 residues. The V end lost 4 bases, the J end lost 1 base, and 8 bases lay between the germline ends. Germline-derived CDR1 and CDR2 are MNHNS and SASEGT. This chain's CDR3 is CASSVRDSNQPQHF. The CDR3 DNA is TGTGCCAGCAGTGTTAGGGACAGCAATCAGCCCCAGCATTTT.

The chain employs TRBV27 and TRBJ2-5; D possibly corresponds to TRBD2 (5 bases). The germline V and J ends were trimmed by 6 bases and 5 bases, with 19 bases remaining between them. CDR3 length: 15 residues. CDR1 and CDR2 from the germline V gene are MNHEY and SMNVEV (reference sequence). In nucleotides, the CDR3 is TGTGCCAGCAGAAGGATATGGGGAGTCGTGGAGACCCAGTACTTC. Translating it yields CASRRIWGVVETQYF.

The V call is TRBV7-3, the J call TRBJ2-7, with 11 bases lining up with TRBD2. This CDR3 region has 17 residues. Germline assignment: CDR1 SGHTA and CDR2 FQGTGA. J lost 4 bases, V lost 5 bases, and 13 bases had no gene match. For the CDR3, the DNA is TGTGCCAGCAGCCCAGGGGGCCTAGCGGGAGGTTGGTACGAGCAGTACTTC. This encodes CASSPGGLAGGWYEQYF.

As to this clone: One end of the junction is discordant with germline, which a read error may explain. This rearrangement joins TRBV6-1 to TRBJ1-5; D is possibly TRBD1 (6 bases). The V gene's germline CDR1 is MNHNS and CDR2 SASEGT. This CDR3 has 16 amino acids. The DNA of the CDR3 is TGTGCCAGCAGTGATCCATCCCCCGGGGGCAAACAGCCCCAGCATTTT. It yields the protein CASSDPSPGGKQPQHF.

This clone came up once. The rearrangement joins TRBV7-9 to TRBJ2-1; 12 nucleotides match TRBD2. Losses at the gene ends were 0 bases for V and 7 bases for J; bases not matched to a gene: 1. This CDR3 is 15 amino acids long. Germline CDR1 reads SEHNR; CDR2 reads FQNEAQ (reference sequence). The CDR3 is CASSLALAGGNEQFF. Written as DNA, the CDR3 is TGTGCCAGCAGCTTAGCACTAGCGGGAGGTAATGAGCAGTTCTTC.

This chain links TRBV18 with TRBJ2-2, with D possibly being TRBD1 (6 bases). V lost 3 bases, J lost 0 bases, and 14 bases lay in between. The CDR3 has 17 amino acids. Looked up from germline, CDR1 is KGHSH and CDR2 is LQKENI. CDR3 bases: TGTGCCAGCTCACCGGGCTACAGGGCAGCGAACACCGGGGAGCTGTTTTTT. This gives the protein CASSPGYRAANTGELFF.

This clone was detected once. The chain has TRBV7-2 and TRBJ1-2; D is undetermined. Germline V gives CDR1 SGHTA, CDR2 FQGNSA. This CDR3 region has 14 residues. V lost 3 bases and J 3 bases, leaving 11 bases between the germline ends. CDR3 region: CASSLVTTDYGYTF. CDR3 bases: TGTGCCAGCAGCTTGGTTACGACGGACTATGGCTACACCTTC.

This chain uses TRBV30 with TRBJ2-7; D might be TRBD1 or TRBD2, each matching 5 bases. This CDR3 is built from 13 residues. Germline loops: CDR1 GTSNPN, CDR2 SVGIG (reference sequence). Trimming removed 5 bases at V and 2 bases at J, with 13 bases between. The CDR3 reads CAWGSGTTYEQYF. Written as DNA, the CDR3 is TGTGCCTGGGGTTCCGGGACGACCTACGAGCAGTACTTC. Filled out from reference TRBV30 and TRBJ2-7, the complete variable domain reads SQTIHQWPATLVQPVGSPLSLECTVEGTSNPNLYWYRQAAGRGLQLLFYSVGIGQISSEVPQNLSASRPQDRQFILSSKKLLLSDSGFYLCAWGSGTTYEQYFGPGTRLTVT.

V gene TRBV6-1 combines with J gene TRBJ1-1, with D tentatively TRBD1 (6 bases). The V end lost 6 bases, the J end lost 4 bases, and 15 bases lay between the germline ends. The CDR3 has 14 amino acids. From germline, CDR1 is MNHNS and CDR2 SASEGT. As DNA, the CDR3 is TGTGCCAGCAGCTCGGGCAGGGGAGGCACTGAAGCTTTCTTT. Translated: CASSSGRGGTEAFF.

The chain recombines TRBV18 with TRBJ2-1, with 7 bases identical to TRBD1. Germline assignment: CDR1 KGHSH and CDR2 LQKENI. The CDR3 covers 15 residues. V lost 2 bases to trimming and J lost 2 bases; unmatched junction nucleotides: 3. The CDR3 here is CASSPGQGAYNEQFF. The DNA of the CDR3 is TGTGCCAGCTCACCAGGGCAGGGGGCCTACAATGAGCAGTTCTTC.